The clone carrying this T cell receptor beta chain occurred a few times. Its antigen is undetermined. The CDR3 end lies 3 residues beyond the end of the read and is filled in from the germline J gene. The assay was immunoSEQ multiplex PCR, and TCRdb's table has in-frame clones only and misses some. The sample shows roughly 25,000 clones, none of them appearing just once. This record belongs to a study of T cell clonality in common variable immunodeficiency. V dropped 3 bases and J dropped 9; count of bases not matched to a gene: 9. The CDR3 has 16 amino acids. Per the germline V gene, CDR1 is KGHSH and CDR2 is LQKENI. General study points: Reportedly, TCR beta sequences from common variable immunodeficiency showed fewer deletions and N-nucleotide insertions. CVID subjects had higher TCRbeta clonality than healthy controls, most marked in about a third.

Caucasian heritage predominated among both patients and controls. The receptor's source is a human donor with common variable immunodeficiency. The chain combines TRBV18 with TRBJ2-1, with 12 nucleotides matching TRBD1. Sequenced sample: peripheral blood mononuclear cells. The CDR3 region is CASSPTTGTGGSEQFF. CDR3 bases read: TGTGCCAGCTCACCGACTACCGGGACAGGGGGCAGTGAG.